This T cell receptor (beta chain) is drawn from a study of blood T cell repertoires in COVID-19. Sequencing was performed with immunoSEQ multiplex PCR; in TCRdb, only in-frame clones are kept and a portion is missing. Found here are 490,000 or so clones, approximately 87% of them singletons; the top ten hold 1.5% to 2%. V was pared by 2 bases and J by 3 bases, with 2 bases of the junction left unmatched. Germline V gene data show CDR1 as SGDLS and CDR2 as YYNGEE. CDR3 length: 14 residues. This clonotype was obtained from a woman aged 40-49 years who had recovered from COVID-19. The specimen was PBMCs or T cells enriched from blood (not recorded which). The chain carries TRBV9 and TRBJ2-7; 10 nucleotides line up with TRBD1. Written as DNA, the CDR3 is TGTGCCAGCAGCGTGGGACAGGGGATCTACGAGCAGTACTTC. This translates into CASSVGQGIYEQYF.